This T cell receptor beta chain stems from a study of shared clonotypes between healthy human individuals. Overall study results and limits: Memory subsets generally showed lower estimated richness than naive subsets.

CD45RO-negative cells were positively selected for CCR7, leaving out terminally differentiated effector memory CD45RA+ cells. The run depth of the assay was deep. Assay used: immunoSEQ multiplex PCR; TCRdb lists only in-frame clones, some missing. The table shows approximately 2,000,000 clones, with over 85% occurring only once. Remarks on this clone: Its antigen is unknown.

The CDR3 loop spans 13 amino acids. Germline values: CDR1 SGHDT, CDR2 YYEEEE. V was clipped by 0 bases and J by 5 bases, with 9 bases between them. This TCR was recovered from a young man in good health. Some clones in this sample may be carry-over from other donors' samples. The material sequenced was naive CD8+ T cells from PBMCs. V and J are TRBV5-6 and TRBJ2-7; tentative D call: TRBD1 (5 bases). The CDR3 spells CASSLAGSHEQYF. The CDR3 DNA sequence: TGTGCCAGCAGCTTGGCAGGGTCCCACGAGCAGTACTTC.